Sequencing of this T cell receptor (beta chain) was carried out in a study of blood T cell repertoires in COVID-19. Study context: Researchers got acute and convalescent COVID-19 samples from the United States, Italy and Spain. The cDNA or gDNA used as material had been derived from T cells, B-cell-depleted T cells, or PBMCs.

Original methodology: Scientists estimated how many nucleated cells there were by amplifying reference gene primers. The method was immunoSEQ multiplex PCR; TCRdb's version includes in-frame clones alone and lacks a portion of them. V, J and clone size are taken as reported in that table, and D and trimming were inferred from the DNA itself. Here the sample spans 250,000 to 300,000 clones, about nine tenths being singletons. This clone appeared once. The source material was peripheral blood. The source is a woman aged 60 to 75 with acute or convalescent COVID-19.

This chain's CDR3 is CASSQGQNTEAFF. CDR3 nucleotide sequence: TGTGCCAGCAGCCAGGGACAGAACACTGAAGCTTTCTTT. V usage is TRBV3-1 (or the pseudogene TRBV3-2) and J usage is TRBJ1-1; a weak D match, TRBD1 (6 bases). The CDR3 contains 13 residues. Germline V lookup: CDR1 LGHDT, CDR2 YNNKEL (reference sequence). Trimming took off 3 bases at V and 1 base at J, with 6 bases between the two ends.